This T cell receptor (beta chain) was found in a study of T-cell memory formation after mild COVID-19. TCRdb reanalysed the 5' RACE reads using MiXCR and keeps one entry per CDR3 protein. The data show some 440,000 distinct CDR3 sequences, approximately 23% seen once. CDR3 length: 15 amino acids. V shed 2 bases and J shed 0 bases, with 7 bases lying between them. Germline V gene data show CDR1 as SEHNR and CDR2 as FQNEAQ (reference sequence). This receptor was identified in an adult woman who had mild COVID-19 (a few samples of this study predate the infection). Cell type and time point are not known. The specimen sequenced was PBMCs or a T cell subset sorted from them (not recorded which). The chain employs TRBV7-9 and TRBJ1-4, with no clear D. The CDR3 protein is CASSLRGPTNEKLFF. CDR3 coding DNA: TGTGCCAGCAGCTTACGCGGTCCAACTAATGAAAAACTGTTTTTT.